These T cell receptor beta chains were read from a single sample in a study of cytomegalovirus exposure and HLA in healthy donors. Assay used: immunoSEQ multiplex PCR; TCRdb lists only in-frame clones, some missing. The data show fewer than 200,000 clones, about 82% seen once. Sample: PBMCs. The source of these receptors is a woman in her thirties in good health and CMV-seropositive. CDR3s include the opening cysteine and the closing phenylalanine or tryptophan. Fields, in order: D gene, clone size, V gene, J gene, CDR3 DNA, CDR3 protein. The D gene is left open where the match is weak. The size entry is marked missing in some rows and otherwise reads once, few, many or a size class.

-	once	TRBV25-1	TRBJ1-1	TGTGCCAGCAGTCCCTATATTGGTGAAGCTTTCTTT	CASSPYIGEAFF
-	-	TRBV25-1	TRBJ2-5	TGTGCCAGCAGTGACTACCAAGAGACCCAGTACTTC	CASSDYQETQYF
-	once	TRBV6-5	TRBJ1-5	TGTGCCAGCAGTTACGCAGGGGGCAATCAGCCCCAGCATTTT	CASSYAGGNQPQHF
-	-	TRBV28	TRBJ1-2	TGTGCCAGCCAGGTCGGCCCCTATGGCTACACCTTC	CASQVGPYGYTF
TRBD1	few	TRBV2	TRBJ1-5	TGTGCCAGCAGCGCGGACAGGGGCAATCAGCCCCAGCATTTT	CASSADRGNQPQHF
-	-	TRBV4-2	TRBJ1-6	TGTGCCAGCAGCCAAGGCCAACAGCATAATTCACCCCTCCACTTT	CASSQGQQHNSPLHF
-	-	TRBV13	TRBJ1-5	TGTGCCAGCAGCTTAGGGGGCCTGAATCAGCCCCAGCATTTT	CASSLGGLNQPQHF
TRBD1	-	TRBV19	TRBJ1-1	TGTGCCAGTAGTACCAGACAGGGGAGGAACACTGAAGCTTTCTTT	CASSTRQGRNTEAFF
TRBD1	-	TRBV5-1	TRBJ2-7	TGCGCCAGCAGCCCCCGGACAGGGGCGGGCGAGCAGTACTTC	CASSPRTGAGEQYF
-	few	TRBV6-6	TRBJ1-1	TGTGCCAGCAGTTACCGAACGGGGGAAGCTTTCTTT	CASSYRTGEAFF
-	-	TRBV6-5	TRBJ2-7	TGTGCCAGCAGTTACTCGAACGCGAGGGGAGGCTACGAGCAGTACTTC	CASSYSNARGGYEQYF
TRBD1	-	TRBV5-1	TRBJ2-7	TGCGCCAGCAGCTTGGGCTCCGGGACAGGGAACGAGCAGTACTTC	CASSLGSGTGNEQYF
-	-	TRBV7-6	TRBJ1-1	TGTGCCAGCAGACTGACAGGGAACACTGAAGCTTTCTTT	CASRLTGNTEAFF
-	-	TRBV5-1	TRBJ2-5	TGCGCCAGCAGCTTGGGCGGGGAAGAGACCCAGTACTTC	CASSLGGEETQYF
-	-	TRBV6-1	TRBJ1-2	TGTGCCAGCAGTGACAGGGGATATTATGGCTACACCTTC	CASSDRGYYGYTF
-	once	TRBV6-5	TRBJ2-5	TGTGCCAGCAGTTACCTGGACAGTAAAGAGACCCAGTACTTC	CASSYLDSKETQYF
-	few	TRBV5-4	TRBJ2-7	TGTGCCAGCAGCTTGGAGGGCGGACTCTCCGCTTACGAGCAGTACTTC	CASSLEGGLSAYEQYF
TRBD1	-	TRBV7-6	TRBJ1-5	TGTGCCAGCAGCCCCGGACAGGGAAGCTTTAGCAATCAGCCCCAGCATTTT	CASSPGQGSFSNQPQHF
-	few	TRBV6-6	TRBJ1-6	TGTGCCAGCACCAGGTCCGGATCACCCCTCCACTTT	CASTRSGSPLHF
-	-	TRBV9	TRBJ1-2	TGTGCCAGCAGCCCAAGTCGGGGCTACACCTTC	CASSPSRGYTF
-	-	TRBV11-2	TRBJ1-2	TGTGCCAGCAGCCCCCGGACAGTCTATGGCTACACCTTC	CASSPRTVYGYTF
TRBD1	once	TRBV4-3	TRBJ2-7	TGCGCCAGCAGCCAAGCGGTTTTCAGGGCAGGGGGCAGCGAGCAGTACTTC	CASSQAVFRAGGSEQYF
TRBD1	-	TRBV7-9	TRBJ1-1	TGTGCCAGCAGCTTACAGGGGGGCAGCGGGTACACTGAAGCTTTCTTT	CASSLQGGSGYTEAFF
-	-	TRBV10-2	TRBJ2-7	TGCGCCAGCAGGCGGACAGTTTCCTACGAGCAGTACTTC	CASRRTVSYEQYF
-	-	TRBV6-6	TRBJ2-7	TGTGCCAGCAGTCTTAACTACGAGCAGTACTTC	CASSLNYEQYF
TRBD1	-	TRBV4-3	TRBJ2-5	TGCGCCAGCAGCCAAGATAAGGGGGCGCTTTTGGTTGAGGAGACCCAGTACTTC	CASSQDKGALLVEETQYF
TRBD2	-	TRBV27	TRBJ2-1	TGTGCCAGCAGTGTTACCACTGGGACTAGCGGGTCGAATGAGCAGTTCTTC	CASSVTTGTSGSNEQFF
-	-	TRBV5-1	TRBJ1-1	TGCGCCAGCAGCTTGCCTTCAGGGGAAATCACTGAAGCTTTCTTT	CASSLPSGEITEAFF
-	-	TRBV4-3	TRBJ1-1	TGCGCCAGCAGCCCCTCAGCCCGGGGGGATGAAGCTTTCTTT	CASSPSARGDEAFF
-	-	TRBV7-8	TRBJ2-7	TGTGCCAGCAGCTTAGAGCCAGCGGGTTCCTACGAGCAGTACTTC	CASSLEPAGSYEQYF
-	-	TRBV5-8	TRBJ2-7	TGTGCCAGCAGCTTGGAACAGGTCCGATCTCAGTACTTC	CASSLEQVRSQYF
TRBD1	-	TRBV7-2	TRBJ1-1	TGTGCCAGCAGCTTAGGGGCCCGCAGGGGGCTGTCCGGTACTGAAGCTTTCTTT	CASSLGARRGLSGTEAFF
-	-	TRBV4-3	TRBJ1-5	TGCGCCAGCAGCCAAGATTTCCGGGGGCAGCCCCAGCATTTT	CASSQDFRGQPQHF
TRBD1	-	TRBV25-1	TRBJ1-2	TGTGCCAGCAGTCGCCCGGGACAGGGCGGCTACACCTTC	CASSRPGQGGYTF
-	-	TRBV7-2	TRBJ2-7	TGTGCCAGCAGCGCCCCGGGTCTCTACGAGCAGTACTTC	CASSAPGLYEQYF
TRBD1	once	TRBV7-6	TRBJ1-6	TGTGCCAGCAGCTTGCGGACAGGGTCACGTTCACCCCTCCACTTT	CASSLRTGSRSPLHF
-	-	TRBV5-1	TRBJ1-4	TGCGCCAGCAGCTTGGCAGGGCTGATATCCGCAACTAATGAAAAACTGTTTTTT	CASSLAGLISATNEKLFF
TRBD1	-	TRBV19	TRBJ1-5	TGTGCCAGTAGTCGGGACAGGGGACAGCCCCAGCATTTT	CASSRDRGQPQHF
TRBD2	-	TRBV7-2	TRBJ2-5	TGTGCCAGCAGCCCAGGGCGGGAGCAAGAGACCCAGTACTTC	CASSPGREQETQYF
-	-	TRBV5-5	TRBJ1-1	TGTGCCAGCAGCTTGGAACGGTTGAACACTGAAGCTTTCTTT	CASSLERLNTEAFF
TRBD1	few	TRBV5-6	TRBJ1-4	TGTGCCAGCAGCTTGGGGGGACAGGGAAGTGAAAAACTGTTTTTT	CASSLGGQGSEKLFF
TRBD1	-	TRBV7-9	TRBJ2-3	TGTGCCAGCAGCTCCCTTCCGGCGGGACAGGACAAGCCAACAGATACGCAGTATTTT	CASSSLPAGQDKPTDTQYF
-	-	TRBV10-3	TRBJ1-1	TGTGCCATCAGTGAGTCTCCAGGAACGGACACTGAAGCTTTCTTT	CAISESPGTDTEAFF
TRBD1	-	TRBV7-9	TRBJ1-1	TGTGCCAGCAGCTTACAGGGGGCGACCACTGAAGCTTTCTTT	CASSLQGATTEAFF
TRBD2	-	TRBV6-4	TRBJ2-1	TGTGCCAGCAGTAAACTAGCGGCTACCTACAATGAGCAGTTCTTC	CASSKLAATYNEQFF
-	once	TRBV9	TRBJ1-3	TGTGCCAGCAGCTCAGGGGCCGGTGGAAACACCATATATTTT	CASSSGAGGNTIYF
-	-	TRBV11-1	TRBJ2-6	TGTGCCAGCAGCTTAGTTCGGGAGTCCAACGTCCTGACTTTC	CASSLVRESNVLTF
-	-	TRBV6-5	TRBJ1-1	TGTGCCAGCAGTGTTCGGACAGAGGATGAAGCTTTCTTT	CASSVRTEDEAFF
-	-	TRBV7-8	TRBJ2-5	TGTGCCAGCATGGCCTGGGCCACGACCTACCAAGAGACCCAGTACTTC	CASMAWATTYQETQYF
-	-	TRBV27	TRBJ2-1	TGTGCCAGTTCGAGTGCGGGGGCGTCCTACAATGAGCAGTTCTTC	CASSSAGASYNEQFF
-	-	TRBV9	TRBJ1-3	TGTGCCAGCAGCCCAGGGGTCTCTGGAAACACCATATATTTT	CASSPGVSGNTIYF
TRBD1	-	TRBV7-2	TRBJ1-2	TGTGCCAGCAGCAGCCGGACAGGGTCTTTAGGCTATGGCTACACCTTC	CASSSRTGSLGYGYTF
-	-	TRBV7-8	TRBJ1-2	TGTGCCAGCAGCTCTTCGGGAGGAAGGGCTAACTATGGCTACACCTTC	CASSSSGGRANYGYTF